One and the same sample provided the 15 T cell receptor beta chains below, sequenced in a study of shared clonotypes between healthy human individuals. Some clones are missing from TCRdb's copy, which holds only in-frame ones; the method was immunoSEQ multiplex PCR. The table shows some 1.1 million clones, with 70% to 80% occurring only once. Sequencing input: memory CD4+ T cells from PBMCs. Indicated subset: CD45RA-negative fraction. Receptors were obtained from a man in his late teens or twenties in good health. Some clones in this sample may be carry-over from other donors' samples.

The chain has TRBV6-5 and TRBJ2-7, with TRBD2 matching over 8 bases. Germline V gene data show CDR1 as MNHEY and CDR2 as SVGAGI. With 5 bases clipped from V and 1 base from J, the junction kept 1 base outside the gene matches. The CDR3 is made up of 13 amino acids. CDR3 coding DNA: TGTGCCAGCAGTGTAGCGGGGTCCTACGAGCAGTACTTC. Residues: CASSVAGSYEQYF.

J is TRBJ1-1 and V is TRBV20-1, with a tentative D call TRBD1 (5 bases). With 7 bases removed from V and 4 bases from J, the gap between germline ends came to 10 bases. The length of the CDR3 is 11 residues. Germline values: CDR1 DFQATT, CDR2 SNEGSKA (reference sequence). CDR3 sequence: CSVLRGTEAFF. In nucleotides, the CDR3 is TGCAGTGTACTTAGGGGCACTGAAGCTTTCTTT.

This chain joins TRBV6-5 and TRBJ2-1, with 13 bases identical to TRBD2. The V gene's germline CDR1 is MNHEY and CDR2 SVGAGI. V lost 4 bases and J lost 8; bases outside the gene matches: 5. The CDR3 is 15 residues long. CDR3 amino acids: CASSLRTSGSYEQFF. CDR3 in DNA: TGTGCCAGCAGTTTAAGGACTAGCGGGAGCTATGAGCAGTTCTTC.

This sequence joins TRBV5-1 and TRBJ1-1; D unclear. Germline CDR1 reads SGHRS; CDR2 reads YFSETQ. This CDR3 has 15 amino acids. The V end lost 0 bases, the J end lost 2 bases, and 11 bases lay between the germline ends. The CDR3: CASSLVVTSNTEAFF. The CDR3 coding sequence is TGCGCCAGCAGCTTGGTGGTCACATCAAACACTGAAGCTTTCTTT.

This chain joins TRBV7-9 and TRBJ2-7; unclear D gene. Germline CDR1 is SEHNR and CDR2 is FQNEAQ (reference sequence). Trimming removed 3 bases at V and 4 bases at J, with 16 bases between. CDR3 length: 15 residues. The CDR3 DNA sequence: TGTGCCAGCAGCTTGCTGGTGGCAGCACCATACGAGCAGTACTTC. Its protein product is CASSLLVAAPYEQYF.

The CDR3 DNA sequence: TGTGCCAGCAGCCTTCTAGCGGGTGGGGATCAAGAGACCCAGTACTTC. Amino acid sequence: CASSLLAGGDQETQYF. The chain employs TRBV11-2 and TRBJ2-5; 8 nucleotides agree with TRBD2. J gave up 2 bases and V 5 bases, and 10 bases lay outside the gene matches. The CDR3 covers 16 residues. Per germline, CDR1 SGHAT and CDR2 FQNNGV. Full variable domain (outside the CDR3, taken from reference TRBV11-2 and TRBJ2-5): EAGVAQSPRYKIIEKRQSVAFWCNPISGHATLYWYQQILGQGPKLLIQFQNNGVVDDSQLPKDRFSAERLKGVDSTLKIQPAKLEDSAVYLCASSLLAGGDQETQYFGPGTRLLVL.

The CDR3 DNA sequence: TGTGCCAGCCAGAGGGGACAACCCAGGGGAGCTTTCTTT. Its translation: CASQRGQPRGAFF. The chain links TRBV6-1 to TRBJ1-1; D might be TRBD1 (6 bases). Germline CDR1 and CDR2: MNHNS and SASEGT. V gave up 8 bases and J gave up 10 bases, with 20 bases separating them. The CDR3 is made up of 13 amino acids.

In this sample, this clone turned up a few times. This chain joins TRBV29-1 and TRBJ1-2, with TRBD1 matching 8 bases. The CDR3 covers 12 residues. V lost 7 bases, J lost 3 bases, and 4 bases stayed unmatched. Germline V CDR1 and CDR2: SQVTM, ANQGSEA. Here the CDR3 DNA reads TGCAGCGCCGCACAGGGGGACTATGGCTACACCTTC. This encodes CSAAQGDYGYTF.

In the case of this clone: The sample contains more than one DNA sequence encoding this CDR3. This sequence joins TRBV30 and TRBJ1-1, with D possibly TRBD1 on 6 matching bases. The germline V and J ends were trimmed by 0 bases and 2 bases, with 7 bases remaining between them. CDR3 length: 13 residues. CDR1 is GTSNPN and CDR2 is SVGIG in the germline V gene (reference sequence). As DNA, the CDR3 is TGTGCCTGGAGTGTCAGGGGAAACACTGAAGCTTTCTTT. This encodes CAWSVRGNTEAFF.

The chain couples TRBV11-2 to TRBJ1-3, with 8 bases fitting TRBD1. The CDR3 contains 16 residues. V lost 5 bases, J lost 3 bases, and 9 bases stayed unmatched. Germline lookup yields CDR1 SGHAT and CDR2 FQNNGV. CDR3 amino acids: CASSQTGTGSGNTIYF. CDR3 DNA: TGTGCCAGCAGCCAGACCGGGACAGGCAGTGGAAACACCATATATTTT. Supplemented by reference TRBV11-2 and TRBJ1-3, the full variable domain reads EAGVAQSPRYKIIEKRQSVAFWCNPISGHATLYWYQQILGQGPKLLIQFQNNGVVDDSQLPKDRFSAERLKGVDSTLKIQPAKLEDSAVYLCASSQTGTGSGNTIYFGEGSWLTVV.

The rearrangement uses TRBV5-6 and TRBJ2-1; the match to TRBD2 covers 11 bases. Germline V CDR1 and CDR2: SGHDT, YYEEEE. The CDR3 contains 15 residues. Trimming removed 3 bases from V and 6 bases from J; junction bases left unmatched: 5. CDR3 DNA sequence: TGTGCCAGCAGCTACGGACTAGCGGGCCTCAATGAGCAGTTCTTC. It yields the protein CASSYGLAGLNEQFF. Drawing the rest from reference TRBV5-6 and TRBJ2-1, the complete variable domain is DAGVTQSPTHLIKTRGQQVTLRCSPKSGHDTVSWYQQALGQGPQFIFQYYEEEERQRGNFPDRFSGHQFPNYSSELNVNALLLGDSALYLCASSYGLAGLNEQFFGPGTRLTVL.

The chain carries TRBV5-1 and TRBJ2-1; 13 bases are a match to TRBD2. The J segment lost 3 bases and the V segment lost 3 bases, leaving 3 bases of the junction unmatched. CDR3 length: 16 residues. From germline, CDR1 is SGHRS and CDR2 YFSETQ. CDR3 in DNA: TGCGCCAGCAGCTACCGGACTAGCGGGAGCTACAATGAGCAGTTCTTC. Its protein product is CASSYRTSGSYNEQFF. The full variable domain, its missing parts supplied by reference TRBV5-1 and TRBJ2-1, is KAGVTQTPRYLIKTRGQQVTLSCSPISGHRSVSWYQQTPGQGLQFLFEYFSETQRNKGNFPGRFSGRQFSNSRSEMNVSTLELGDSALYLCASSYRTSGSYNEQFFGPGTRLTVL.

V gene TRBV5-1 combines with J gene TRBJ2-2; D gene uncertain. This CDR3 is built from 16 residues. The ends were cut back, 0 bases at V and 6 bases at J, with 15 bases in the middle. The germline V gene has CDR1 SGHRS and CDR2 YFSETQ. Written as DNA, the CDR3 is TGCGCCAGCAGCTTGGCCCCTTTAGTTGGTGCCGGGGAGCTGTTTTTT. Translated: CASSLAPLVGAGELFF.

A note on this clone: One junction end does not reproduce the germline sequence, and a read error may be involved. The V and J genes are TRBV7-9 and TRBJ2-7; D is unresolved. Germline V gene sequence: CDR1 SEHNR, CDR2 FQNEAQ (reference sequence). The CDR3 covers 17 residues. In DNA form, the CDR3 reads TGCGCCAGCAGCCAACCCCTAACGACTTACACCCCCTACGAGCAGTACTTC. Protein product: CASSQPLTTYTPYEQYF. Full variable domain (rest looked up from reference TRBV7-9 and TRBJ2-7): DTGVSQNPRHKITKRGQNVTFRCDPISEHNRLYWYRQTLGQGPEFLTYFQNEAQLEKSRLLSDRFSAERPKGSFSTLEIQRTEQGDSAMYLCASSQPLTTYTPYEQYFGPGTRLTVT.

This sequence joins TRBV5-6 and TRBJ2-3, with 11 nucleotides matching TRBD2. J gave up 5 bases and V 0 bases, and 5 bases lay outside the gene matches. The CDR3 is 16 residues long. The germline V gene has CDR1 SGHDT and CDR2 YYEEEE. In nucleotides, the CDR3 is TGTGCCAGCAGCTTGGGGCTAGCGGGAGGAAGAGATACGCAGTATTTT. Protein product: CASSLGLAGGRDTQYF.